This TCR beta chain originates from a study of T cells in Graves' hyperthyroidism and ophthalmopathy. The study excluded patients with uncontrolled infection, other autoimmune disease, pregnancy or lactation. The authors took PBMCs from roughly 10 ml fresh peripheral blood. RNA transcripts provided the source from which TCR beta CDR3 regions were amplified. Initially, a first-round RT-PCR of the TCR CDR3 employed the HTBI primer set. TCRdb re-derived calls from the multiplex PCR reads in MiXCR, one entry per CDR3 protein. Counted here are 280,000 or so distinct CDR3 sequences, approximately 16% occurring once; the ten biggest clones make up under 35%. This clonotype was detected many times. Its antigen remains unidentified. V was cut by 6 bases and J by 3 bases, with 17 bases left in between. The CDR3 has 14 amino acids. Germline values: CDR1 SQVTM, CDR2 ANQGSEA. Overall study findings and caveats: In simple terms, a model built on 13 V-J features told ophthalmopathy apart from stable hyperthyroidism.

The V and J genes are TRBV29-1 and TRBJ1-2; a weak D match, TRBD1 (5 bases). This receptor was obtained from a woman aged 45-65 years with Graves' hyperthyroidism that later progressed to Graves' ophthalmopathy. Sequencing was done on a sample of blood. Here the CDR3 DNA reads TGCAGCGTGCCGCGGGGCCAGCTTTACTATGGCTACACCTTC. Amino acid sequence: CSVPRGQLYYGYTF.